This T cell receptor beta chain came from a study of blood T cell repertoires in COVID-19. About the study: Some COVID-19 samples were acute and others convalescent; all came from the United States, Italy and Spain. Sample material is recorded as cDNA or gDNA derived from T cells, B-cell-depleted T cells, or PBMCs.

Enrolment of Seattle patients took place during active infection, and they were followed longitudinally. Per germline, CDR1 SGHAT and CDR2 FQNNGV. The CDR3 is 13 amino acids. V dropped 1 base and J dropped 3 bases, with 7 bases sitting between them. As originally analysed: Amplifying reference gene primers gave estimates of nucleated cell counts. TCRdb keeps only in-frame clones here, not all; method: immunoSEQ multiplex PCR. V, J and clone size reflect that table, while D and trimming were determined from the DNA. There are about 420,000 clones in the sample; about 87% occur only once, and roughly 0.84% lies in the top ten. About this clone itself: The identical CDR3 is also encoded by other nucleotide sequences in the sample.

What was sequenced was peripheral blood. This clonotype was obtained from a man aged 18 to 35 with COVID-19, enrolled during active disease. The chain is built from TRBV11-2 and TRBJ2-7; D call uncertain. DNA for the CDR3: TGTGCCAGCAGCTTAGGGCACAACTACGAGCAGTACTTC. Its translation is CASSLGHNYEQYF.